This TCR beta chain was sequenced in a study of blood T cell repertoires in COVID-19. The wider study: Some COVID-19 samples were acute and others convalescent; all came from the United States, Italy and Spain.

Original processing methods: Quantification of nucleated cells was approximated via reference gene primer amplification. Assay used: immunoSEQ multiplex PCR; TCRdb lists only in-frame clones, some missing. Clone size and the V and J calls come from that table; the DNA yielded D and trimming. The data hold approximately 290,000 clones, with 84% observed a single time. The CDR3 contains 13 residues. CDR1 is WSHSY and CDR2 is SAAADI in the germline V gene. The germline V and J ends were trimmed by 1 base and 5 bases, with 6 bases remaining between them. V is TRBV10-2 and J is TRBJ1-3; unclear D gene. The sequence was obtained from a person aged 70 to 80 with COVID-19, enrolled during active disease. The sequencing sample was made of peripheral blood. The CDR3 protein is CASSELKRNTIYF. The CDR3 coding sequence is TGCGCCAGCAGTGAGTTGAAGCGAAACACCATATATTTT.